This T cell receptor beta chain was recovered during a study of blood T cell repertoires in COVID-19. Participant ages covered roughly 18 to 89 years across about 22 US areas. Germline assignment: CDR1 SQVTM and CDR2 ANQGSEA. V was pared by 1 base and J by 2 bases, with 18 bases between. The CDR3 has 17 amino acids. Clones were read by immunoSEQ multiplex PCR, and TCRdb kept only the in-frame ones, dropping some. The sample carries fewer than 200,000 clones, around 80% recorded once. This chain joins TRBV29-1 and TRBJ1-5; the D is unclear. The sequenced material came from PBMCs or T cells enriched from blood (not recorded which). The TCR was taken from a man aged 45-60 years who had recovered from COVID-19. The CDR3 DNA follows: TGCAGCGTTGAAGTGGAACGACTCCCTCGGGGCAATCAGCCCCAGCATTTT. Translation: CSVEVERLPRGNQPQHF.